This T cell receptor beta chain was sequenced during a study of beta chain features in type 1 diabetes. Germline V gene lookup returns CDR1 SQVTM and CDR2 ANQGSEA. The trim removed 7 bases at V and 1 base at J, leaving 9 bases unmatched. This CDR3 has 15 residues. This clone was recorded at least ten times. Sequenced material consisted of expressed TCRB transcripts (all of the isolated RNA was reverse transcribed). Only in-frame clones appear in the TCRdb table, and some are missing; sequencing was by immunoSEQ multiplex PCR. The sample shows a few hundred thousand clones, about a tenth of them seen only once.

The TCR sequence derives from a man between 18 and 35 years old in good health. The specimen sequenced was central memory CD4+ T cells from blood. The chain recombines TRBV29-1 with TRBJ2-3; 9 bases align to TRBD1. The CDR3 DNA follows: TGCAGCGCCTACCACAGGGGGCAGGGCACAGATACGCAGTATTTT. The encoded protein is CSAYHRGQGTDTQYF.